The 10 T cell receptor beta chains given below trace back to one sample, sequenced in a study of blood T cell repertoires in COVID-19. Generated by immunoSEQ multiplex PCR, the TCRdb table keeps only in-frame clones and is missing some. Of approximately 400,000 clones in the sample, 70% to 90% were seen once. Sequenced input: PBMCs or T cells enriched from blood (not recorded which). All receptors derive from a woman younger than 30 who had recovered from COVID-19.

The CDR3 sequence: CASSVLAGGPTDTQYF. DNA for the CDR3: TGTGCCAGTTCAGTACTAGCGGGGGGCCCCACAGATACGCAGTATTTT. This rearrangement joins TRBV27 to TRBJ2-3; 12 nucleotides agree with TRBD2. The germline CDR1 and CDR2 sequences are MNHEY and SMNVEV (reference sequence). V lost 9 bases and J lost 2; bases outside the gene matches: 9. CDR3 length: 16 amino acids.

The gene calls are TRBV7-8 and TRBJ2-3; D gene unclear. From germline, CDR1 is SGHVS and CDR2 FQNEAQ. This CDR3 contains 14 residues. V dropped 1 base and J dropped 1 base, with 6 bases sitting between them. The CDR3 bases are TGTGCCAGCAGCTTAGAACCAGGCACAGATACGCAGTATTTT. It encodes CASSLEPGTDTQYF.

CDR3 nucleotides: TGTGCCAGCAGCCCTAGACTTGGGGCTGACGATACGCAGTATTTT. Its translation: CASSPRLGADDTQYF. The genes are TRBV4-2 and TRBJ2-3; a weak D match, TRBD1 (5 bases). Germline V CDR1 and CDR2: LGHNA, YNFKEQ. CDR3 length equals 15 residues. The V end was cut by 4 bases, the J end by 6 bases, with 17 bases between.

The chain joins TRBV6-5 to TRBJ1-6; 8 bases fit TRBD1. Per the germline V gene, CDR1 is MNHEY and CDR2 is SVGAGI. The CDR3 totals 13 residues. The V segment lost 8 bases and the J segment 12 bases; nucleotides outside the gene matches: 9. The CDR3 loop is CASGGQGNQPLHF. CDR3 DNA sequence: TGTGCCAGCGGCGGACAGGGCAATCAACCCCTCCACTTT.

V is TRBV5-4 and J is TRBJ2-3; 7 bases map to TRBD2. This CDR3 contains 15 residues. Germline V gene lookup returns CDR1 SGHNT and CDR2 YYREEE (reference sequence). J lost 2 bases, V lost 0 bases, and 3 bases had no gene match. CDR3 amino acids: CASSLEAGLTDTQYF. CDR3 bases: TGTGCCAGCAGCTTGGAAGCGGGGCTCACAGATACGCAGTATTTT.

Worth noting for this clone: At one of its ends the junction is not consistent with the germline gene, which may arise from a read error. This sample also contains other DNA sequences that code for the same CDR3. This chain uses TRBV6-5 with TRBJ1-2, with 7 nucleotides matching TRBD1. Looked up from germline, CDR1 is MNHEY and CDR2 is SVGAGI. This CDR3 region has 14 residues. This chain's CDR3 is CASSYSTGIYGYTF. CDR3 DNA sequence: TGTGCTAGCAGTTACTCGACAGGGATCTATGGCTACACCTTC.

J is TRBJ1-1 and V is TRBV5-5; TRBD1 aligns across 9 bases. The CDR3 runs 15 residues. CDR1 SGHKS and CDR2 YYEKEE come from the germline V gene (reference sequence). The V gene end was trimmed by 5 bases and the J gene end by 11 bases; junction bases not matched to a gene: 16. The CDR3 sequence is CASSLEVWTGDTAFF. The CDR3, as DNA: TGTGCCAGCAGTCTGGAGGTCTGGACAGGGGATACGGCTTTCTTT.

This chain joins TRBV6-5 and TRBJ2-5; 11 bases are a match to TRBD2. This CDR3 has 15 residues. The germline gives CDR1 MNHEY, CDR2 SVGAGI. J was trimmed by 3 bases and V by 4 bases; bases with no gene match: 4. The CDR3 loop reads CASSSPGLAEETQYF. The CDR3 DNA reads as TGTGCCAGCAGTTCACCGGGACTAGCGGAAGAGACCCAGTACTTC.

This clone has just a few counts. The genes are TRBV2 and TRBJ2-7; 10 bases line up with TRBD1. Germline V gene data show CDR1 as SNHLY and CDR2 as FYNNEI. With V trimmed by 10 bases and J by 1 base, 10 bases remained unmatched. This CDR3 is built from 15 residues. The CDR3 DNA is TGTGCCACCGTCAGGGGGACAGGGGTTTCCTACGAGCAGTACTTC. This encodes CATVRGTGVSYEQYF.

The rearrangement joins TRBV4-2 to TRBJ2-1; 8 nucleotides line up with TRBD2. J lost 3 bases, V lost 0 bases, and 7 bases had no gene match. The CDR3 runs 17 residues. CDR1 LGHNA and CDR2 YNFKEQ come from the germline V gene. Written as DNA, the CDR3 is TGTGCCAGCAGCCAAGAGGGGGCGGGGGGCCGCTACAATGAGCAGTTCTTC. Protein sequence: CASSQEGAGGRYNEQFF.